This entry lists 25 T cell receptor beta chains sequenced from one sample in a study of blood T cells in healthy people across ages. Then a second PCR, running roughly 7 to 11 cycles, was carried out with a sample-barcoded 5' primer and a J-beta primer mix. TCRdb reanalysed the 5' RACE reads using MiXCR and keeps one entry per CDR3 protein. The sample lists 1.4 million or so distinct CDR3 sequences; approximately 43% were seen once. Material for sequencing was blood. Receptor source: a woman between 18 and 29 years old in good health.

The sample holds a few counts of this clonotype. This chain links TRBV5-1 with TRBJ1-1; the D is unclear. The germline V gene has CDR1 SGHRS and CDR2 YFSETQ. CDR3 length: 14 residues. The V gene lost 1 base and the J gene lost 1 base, with 8 bases spanning the gap. In DNA, the CDR3 is TGCGCCAGCAGCTTGTCGGTTGAGAACACTGAAGCTTTCTTT. Protein: CASSLSVENTEAFF.

V usage is TRBV20-1 and J usage is TRBJ2-7; D tentatively fits TRBD1 or TRBD2 (5 bases each). V dropped 4 bases and J dropped 6 bases, with 13 bases sitting between them. This CDR3 is 12 amino acids long. CDR1 and CDR2 from the germline V gene are DFQATT and SNEGSKA (reference sequence). CDR3 region: CSATPGAREQYF. In DNA form, the CDR3 reads TGCAGTGCTACCCCCGGGGCCCGCGAGCAGTACTTC.

The genes are TRBV4-1 and TRBJ2-5; 9 nucleotides line up with TRBD2. The V segment lost 2 bases and the J segment 1 base; nucleotides outside the gene matches: 5. Per germline, CDR1 MGHRA and CDR2 YSYEKL. The CDR3 is 16 amino acids. This CDR3 reads CASSQPLLAGQETQYF. Here the CDR3 DNA reads TGCGCCAGCAGCCAACCTTTACTAGCGGGCCAAGAGACCCAGTACTTC.

Only one count was recorded for this clonotype. The V call is TRBV7-9, the J call TRBJ1-4; D unclear. The CDR3 length is 12 residues. The germline V gene encodes CDR1 SEHNR and CDR2 FQNEAQ (reference sequence). V lost 5 bases, J lost 14 bases, and 15 bases lay in between. Written as DNA, the CDR3 is TGTGCCAGCAGCATATCCCCCTTACAGCTGTTTTTT. Its translation: CASSISPLQLFF.

The chain combines TRBV20-1 with TRBJ2-1; 8 bases map to TRBD2. Germline V gene sequence: CDR1 DFQATT, CDR2 SNEGSKA (reference sequence). CDR3 size: 12 residues. The CDR3 nucleotides are TGCAGCCCCCGGGCGGGAGGACATGAGCAGTTCTTC. It translates to CSPRAGGHEQFF.

The chain links TRBV3-1 to TRBJ2-1; no firm D call. The V and J ends lost 3 bases and 3 bases respectively, with 12 bases between them. Germline CDR1 LGHDT, CDR2 YNNKEL (reference sequence). The CDR3 sequence is 15 residues long. CDR3 loop: CASSQWAADYNEQFF. The CDR3 DNA reads TGTGCCAGCAGCCAGTGGGCTGCTGACTACAATGAGCAGTTCTTC.

In this sample, this clonotype turned up a few times. The V and J genes are TRBV9 and TRBJ2-1, with D uncertain. The V gene's germline CDR1 is SGDLS and CDR2 YYNGEE. V lost 0 bases, J lost 5 bases, and 12 bases lay in between. The CDR3 covers 15 residues. The CDR3 DNA sequence: TGTGCCAGCAGCGTAGCCTGGAGCGAAGACAATGAGCAGTTCTTC. Residues: CASSVAWSEDNEQFF.

About this clonotype itself: A much larger clonotype is one base distant, so this may be a read error. V and J are TRBV3-1 and TRBJ1-5; unclear D gene. The length of the CDR3 is 13 residues. Germline values: CDR1 LGHDT, CDR2 YNNKEL (reference sequence). The V end was cut by 0 bases, the J end by 9 bases, with 9 bases between. The CDR3 DNA follows: TGTGCCAGCAGCCAAGATCTCAGCCTGCCCCAGCATTTT. This gives the protein CASSQDLSLPQHF. The full variable domain, completed using reference TRBV3-1 and TRBJ1-5, is DTAVSQTPKYLVTQMGNDKSIKCEQNLGHDTMYWYKQDSKKFLKIMFSYNNKELIINETVPNRFSPKSPDKAHLNLHINSLELGDSAVYFCASSQDLSLPQHFGDGTRLSIL.

The rearrangement links TRBV5-1 to TRBJ1-2, with 8 bases matching TRBD1. This CDR3 spans 13 amino acids. From germline, CDR1 is SGHRS and CDR2 YFSETQ. V was pared by 4 bases and J by 8 bases, with 7 bases of the junction left unmatched. CDR3 bases: TGCGCCAGCAGCACGACAGGGGAAAGGGGCTACACCTTC. Translated, it gives CASSTTGERGYTF.

This clonotype has a handful of counts. An end of the junction differs from the germline gene, which may be a read error. The chain recombines TRBV19 with TRBJ2-7, with D maybe TRBD1 (6 bases). The CDR3 extends over 14 amino acids. Germline V CDR1 and CDR2: LNHDA, SQIVND (reference sequence). The CDR3 loop is CVSSAGTGSYEQYF. The DNA for the CDR3 is TGTGTCAGTAGCGCCGGAACAGGGTCCTACGAGCAGTACTTC.

The chain employs TRBV12-3 or TRBV12-4 and TRBJ1-2, with a weak D call TRBD1 (5 bases). CDR3 length: 15 amino acids. V was trimmed by 5 bases and J by 7 bases, leaving 20 bases between them. The CDR3 sequence is CASSPRGAGESGYTF. DNA for the CDR3: TGTGCCAGCAGTCCTAGAGGGGCGGGGGAAAGTGGCTACACCTTC.

The chain recombines TRBV3-1 with TRBJ1-1; D remains ambiguous. CDR1 and CDR2 from the germline V gene are LGHDT and YNNKEL (reference sequence). This CDR3 comprises 13 residues. V lost 3 bases to trimming and J lost 4 bases, with 9 bases between them. The chain's CDR3 is CASSQYSTTEAFF. CDR3 nucleotide sequence: TGTGCCAGCAGCCAGTACAGTACCACTGAAGCTTTCTTT. Full variable domain (outside the CDR3, taken from reference TRBV3-1 and TRBJ1-1): DTAVSQTPKYLVTQMGNDKSIKCEQNLGHDTMYWYKQDSKKFLKIMFSYNNKELIINETVPNRFSPKSPDKAHLNLHINSLELGDSAVYFCASSQYSTTEAFFGQGTRLTVV.

The chain combines TRBV12-3 or TRBV12-4 with TRBJ1-2; tentative D call: TRBD1 (5 bases). V gave up 4 bases and J gave up 6 bases, with 18 bases separating them. The CDR3 is 15 amino acids. The CDR3 sequence: CASSSLGTPGNGYTF. CDR3 DNA: TGTGCCAGCAGTTCCCTTGGGACTCCGGGGAATGGCTACACCTTC.

The chain has TRBV20-1 and TRBJ2-7; D might be TRBD1 (5 bases). Germline CDR1 DFQATT, CDR2 SNEGSKA (reference sequence). The V end was cut by 6 bases, the J end by 2 bases, with 11 bases between. The CDR3 contains 12 residues. CDR3 nucleotide sequence: TGCAGTGCGCTAGACAGTACCTACGAGCAGTACTTC. This codes for CSALDSTYEQYF.

Ten or more counts support this clonotype. J is TRBJ2-7 and V is TRBV29-1; D possibly corresponds to TRBD1 (6 bases). This CDR3 is 14 amino acids long. The germline gives CDR1 SQVTM, CDR2 ANQGSEA. Trimming shortened V by 6 bases and J by 4 bases, and 19 bases separated the two germline ends. The CDR3 nucleotides read TGCAGCGTCTACATCCCGGGACAAGATTACGAGCAGTACTTC. Protein product: CSVYIPGQDYEQYF.

The chain couples TRBV27 to TRBJ2-3; D might be TRBD2 (6 bases). The germline V and J ends were trimmed by 6 bases and 3 bases, with 13 bases remaining between them. The CDR3 has 14 amino acids. In germline, CDR1 is MNHEY, CDR2 SMNVEV (reference sequence). CDR3 in amino acids: CASSSYGSTDTQYF. The CDR3 DNA sequence: TGTGCCAGCAGCAGTTACGGGAGTACAGATACGCAGTATTTT.

This chain uses TRBV20-1 with TRBJ2-1; possible D gene TRBD2, 5 bases. The CDR3 has 13 residues. Germline loops: CDR1 DFQATT, CDR2 SNEGSKA (reference sequence). V gave up 3 bases and J gave up 3 bases, with 9 bases separating them. CDR3 region: CSARAGNYNEQFF. CDR3 nucleotide sequence: TGCAGTGCTAGGGCCGGGAACTACAATGAGCAGTTCTTC.

The rearrangement uses TRBV6-2 or TRBV6-3 and TRBJ1-1, with 8 bases lining up with TRBD1. Germline V gene sequence: CDR1 MNHEY, CDR2 SVGEGT. The CDR3 covers 15 residues. Germline trimming cut 5 bases from V and 0 bases from J; bases unmatched to any gene: 5. The CDR3 loop reads CASSRTGKMNTEAFF. Written as DNA, the CDR3 is TGTGCCAGCAGTCGGACAGGGAAGATGAACACTGAAGCTTTCTTT.

The V gene is TRBV13, the J gene TRBJ2-2; 8 bases align to TRBD2. Germline CDR1 and CDR2: PRHDT and FYEKMQ (reference sequence). CDR3 length equals 16 residues. V lost 2 bases to trimming and J lost 1 base; unmatched junction nucleotides: 3. CDR3 nucleotides: TGTGCCAGCAGCTTAAGACTAGCGAGGAACACCGGGGAGCTGTTTTTT. Translated, it gives CASSLRLARNTGELFF. Supplemented by reference TRBV13 and TRBJ2-2, the full variable domain reads AAGVIQSPRHLIKEKRETATLKCYPIPRHDTVYWYQQGPGQDPQFLISFYEKMQSDKGSIPDRFSAQQFSDYHSELNMSSLELGDSALYFCASSLRLARNTGELFFGEGSRLTVL.

This sequence joins TRBV4-1 and TRBJ1-2; D not resolved. The ends were cut back, 0 bases at V and 7 bases at J, with 12 bases in the middle. CDR3 length: 14 amino acids. Germline values: CDR1 MGHRA, CDR2 YSYEKL. CDR3: CASSQETGSVGYTF. CDR3 sequence (DNA): TGCGCCAGCAGCCAAGAGACGGGGTCGGTTGGCTACACCTTC.

This chain connects TRBV20-1 to TRBJ2-1, with 15 bases fitting TRBD2. Losses at the gene ends were 3 bases for V and 7 bases for J; bases not matched to a gene: 7. CDR3 length: 16 amino acids. Germline CDR1 reads DFQATT; CDR2 reads SNEGSKA (reference sequence). CDR3: CSARGTSGGTHNEQFF. The CDR3 nucleotides are TGCAGTGCTAGGGGGACTAGCGGGGGGACTCATAATGAGCAGTTCTTC.

A note on this clonotype: A much larger clone differs from this one at a single base, so this may be a read error. The chain recombines TRBV5-6 with TRBJ2-1, with 7 bases that match TRBD2. The CDR3 spans 13 residues. The germline CDR1 and CDR2 sequences are SGHDT and YYEEEE. V lost 7 bases, J lost 8 bases, and 9 bases stayed unmatched. CDR3 nucleotide sequence: TGTGCCAGCCGGAGCGGGGCATACGATGAGCAGTTCTTC. Its protein product is CASRSGAYDEQFF.

The V gene is TRBV5-1, the J gene TRBJ2-2; D remains ambiguous. CDR3 length equals 13 residues. The germline V gene encodes CDR1 SGHRS and CDR2 YFSETQ. Trimming left V 7 bases short and J 1 base short, with 8 bases between. CDR3 in amino acids: CASGPENTGELFF. CDR3 nucleotides: TGCGCCAGCGGTCCGGAGAACACCGGGGAGCTGTTTTTT.

This clonotype was seen only a few times. The rearrangement uses TRBV5-6 and TRBJ2-7; 10 bases fit TRBD2. The CDR3 consists of 16 residues. V shed 0 bases and J 4 bases; nucleotides not matched to a gene: 7. Germline V gene lookup returns CDR1 SGHDT and CDR2 YYEEEE. The CDR3 sequence is CASSLAASGSLYEQYF. The CDR3 bases are TGTGCCAGCAGCTTGGCGGCTAGCGGGAGCTTATACGAGCAGTACTTC.

This chain's CDR3 is CSVDLPETSSGNTIYF. The CDR3 DNA follows: TGCAGCGTTGACTTGCCGGAAACGAGCTCTGGAAACACCATATATTTT. This chain uses TRBV29-1 with TRBJ1-3; D is unresolved. The V end lost 3 bases, the J end lost 0 bases, and 15 bases lay between the germline ends. The CDR3 totals 16 residues. Germline values: CDR1 SQVTM, CDR2 ANQGSEA.